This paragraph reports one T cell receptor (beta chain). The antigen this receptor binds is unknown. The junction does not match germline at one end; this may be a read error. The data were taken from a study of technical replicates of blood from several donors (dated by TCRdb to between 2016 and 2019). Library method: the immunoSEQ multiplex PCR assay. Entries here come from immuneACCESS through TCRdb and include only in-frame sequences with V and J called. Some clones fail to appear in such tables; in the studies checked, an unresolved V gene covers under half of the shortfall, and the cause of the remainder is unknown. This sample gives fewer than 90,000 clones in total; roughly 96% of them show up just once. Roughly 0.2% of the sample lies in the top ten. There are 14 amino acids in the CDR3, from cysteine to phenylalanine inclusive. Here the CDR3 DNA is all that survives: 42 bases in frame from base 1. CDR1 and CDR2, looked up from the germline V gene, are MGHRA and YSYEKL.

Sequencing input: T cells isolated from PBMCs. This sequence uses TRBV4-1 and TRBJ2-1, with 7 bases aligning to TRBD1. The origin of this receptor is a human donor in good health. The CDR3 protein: CASSQDRVYNEQFF. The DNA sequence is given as TGCGCCAGCAGTCAAGACAGGGTGTACAATGAGCAGTTCTTC.